The present T cell receptor (beta chain) was sequenced within a study of post-analysis software for immune sequencing data. Background on the study: The disease courses covered relapsing-remitting, secondary progressive and progressive-relapsing multiple sclerosis.

This clonotype has just one count. Antigen: not known. TCR beta libraries were prepared from cDNA with unique molecular identifiers. T cells numbering about 0.9 to 11 million gave rise to roughly 0.5 million cDNA molecules. TCRdb re-derived calls from the PCR reads in MiXCR, one entry per CDR3 protein. The sample lists 380,000 or so distinct CDR3 sequences; roughly 38% were seen once. The CDR3 has 14 amino acids. The V and J ends lost 8 bases and 7 bases respectively, with 18 bases between them. In germline, CDR1 is MNHEY, CDR2 SVGEGT. Study findings and constraints: Normalized Chao1 diversity was significantly lower in multiple sclerosis patients than in controls. Strong same-batch co-clustering of samples appeared with F measure clustering. With TRBV5-6, TRBV5-1 and TRBV20-1 included, five TRBV segments were more frequent in patients than in controls.

The V call is TRBV6-2 or TRBV6-3, the J call TRBJ2-1; D not certain. Sequenced: blood. The receptor's source is a girl between 5 and 17 years old with multiple sclerosis. In nucleotides, the CDR3 is TGTGCCAGCTATGGCCCCCCCCGGACGAATGAGCAGTTCTTC. Its protein product is CASYGPPRTNEQFF.